This T cell receptor (beta chain) originates from a study of blood T cell repertoires in COVID-19. Authors' data handling: It was from reference gene primer amplification that nucleated cell counts were estimated. TCRdb's table, derived via immunoSEQ multiplex PCR, lists solely in-frame clones and lacks some. Clone size and the V and J calls come from that table; the DNA yielded D and trimming. There are approximately 100,000 clones in the sample; about 88% occur only once, and 6.2% lies in the top ten. Trimming removed 2 bases from V and 3 bases from J, with 14 bases in between. Germline lookup yields CDR1 SGHTA and CDR2 FQGNSA. There are 15 residues in the CDR3.

The V gene is TRBV7-2, the J gene TRBJ2-7, with D maybe TRBD1 (6 bases). The sample comprised peripheral blood. This clonotype originated in a human donor in a cohort sampled during active COVID-19. This chain's CDR3 is CASSLTTGGYYEQYF. DNA for the CDR3: TGTGCCAGCAGCTTAACGACAGGAGGATACTACGAGCAGTACTTC.